This T cell receptor (beta chain) was sequenced for a study of blood T cells in healthy people across ages. Every sample yielded at least 6.5 million isolated PBMCs. Combining a sample-barcoded 5' primer with a J-beta primer mix, a second PCR ran for roughly 7 to 11 cycles. TCRdb reanalysed the 5' RACE reads using MiXCR and keeps one entry per CDR3 protein. The data hold approximately 810,000 distinct CDR3 sequences, with about 30% observed a single time. Points from the study as a whole: Naive T cell percentage and TCR beta diversity correlated strongly.

Ten or more counts support this clonotype. The antigen is undetermined. This TCR was recovered from a woman older than 75 in good health. The specimen was blood.

As DNA, the CDR3 is TGCAGTGCCACCAGGACAGACCAAGAGACCCAGTACTTC. This encodes CSATRTDQETQYF. The chain links TRBV20-1 to TRBJ2-5, with D possibly matching TRBD1 (6 bases). The CDR3 runs 13 residues. The germline gives CDR1 DFQATT, CDR2 SNEGSKA (reference sequence). V was shortened by 6 bases and J by 0 bases, with 11 bases between the two germline ends.